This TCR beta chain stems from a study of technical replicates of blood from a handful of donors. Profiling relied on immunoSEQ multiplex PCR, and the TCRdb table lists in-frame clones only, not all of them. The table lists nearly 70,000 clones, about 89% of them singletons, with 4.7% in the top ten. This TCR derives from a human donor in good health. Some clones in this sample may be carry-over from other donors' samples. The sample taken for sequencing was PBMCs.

CDR3 sequence (DNA): TGTGCCAGTAGTATACTTGGACAGGGTGTTCAGCCCCAGCATTTT. Translation: CASSILGQGVQPQHF. This chain uses TRBV19 with TRBJ1-5; 8 bases fit TRBD1. The germline CDR1 and CDR2 sequences are LNHDA and SQIVND (reference sequence). The trim removed 2 bases at V and 6 bases at J, leaving 6 bases unmatched. The CDR3 runs to 15 residues.